The next 20 T cell receptor beta chains were all read from a single sample in a study of T cell repertoires in cytomegalovirus infection. Using its own MiXCR run on the reads, TCRdb lists one record per CDR3 protein. Counted here are 490,000 or so distinct CDR3 sequences, over 9% occurring once; the ten biggest clones make up 10%. Sequenced input: PBMCs. These receptors all stem from a human donor in good health (CMV status not recorded). Some clones in this sample may be carry-over from other donors' samples.

The rearrangement joins TRBV5-4 to TRBJ1-2; a weak D match, TRBD1 (6 bases). Looked up from germline, CDR1 is SGHNT and CDR2 is YYREEE (reference sequence). The CDR3 length is 13 residues. V dropped 4 bases and J dropped 5 bases, with 12 bases sitting between them. CDR3 in DNA: TGTGCCAGCAGCCGTTGGGGGGCTTATGGCTACACCTTC. This codes for CASSRWGAYGYTF. Full variable domain (outside the CDR3, taken from reference TRBV5-4 and TRBJ1-2): ETGVTQSPTHLIKTRGQQVTLRCSSQSGHNTVSWYQQALGQGPQFIFQYYREEENGRGNFPPRFSGLQFPNYSSELNVNALELDDSALYLCASSRWGAYGYTFGSGTRLTVV.

This clonotype occurred once. A much larger clone sits a single nucleotide away, making a read error possible. In this CDR3 the conserved last residue, phenylalanine or tryptophan, is missing, so a read error is likely. V usage is TRBV5-1 and J usage is TRBJ1-6; D gene unclear. The CDR3 covers 14 residues. Trimming pared 0 bases from V and 11 bases from J, leaving 12 bases between. Germline CDR1 is SGHRS and CDR2 is YFSETQ. The CDR3 spells CASSLEGGQTPLHL. Here the CDR3 DNA reads TGCGCCAGCAGCTTGGAGGGTGGTCAGACACCCCTCCACCTT.

In this sample, this clonotype turned up many times. This chain joins TRBV10-3 and TRBJ1-1, with 7 bases lining up with TRBD1. V shed 5 bases and J 0 bases; nucleotides not matched to a gene: 6. This CDR3 has 15 residues. Germline V gene sequence: CDR1 ENHRY, CDR2 SYGVKD. CDR3 in amino acids: CAISPTGYMNTEAFF. For the CDR3, the DNA is TGTGCCATCAGTCCGACAGGGTATATGAACACTGAAGCTTTCTTT.

This clonotype was counted at least ten times. J is TRBJ1-6 and V is TRBV6-1; D may be TRBD1 (6 bases). CDR3 length equals 16 residues. Deletions cut 3 bases from V and 0 bases from J, with 9 bases between. Germline CDR1 and CDR2: MNHNS and SASEGT. CDR3 loop: CASSDTGSSYNSPLHF. CDR3 bases: TGTGCCAGCAGTGACACAGGGAGCTCCTATAATTCACCCCTCCACTTT.

The gene calls are TRBV24-1 and TRBJ2-1; no clear D. The ends were cut back, 0 bases at V and 0 bases at J, with 11 bases in the middle. There are 17 residues in the CDR3. Germline CDR1 KGHDR, CDR2 SFDVKD. CDR3 sequence reads: CATSDLESTASYNEQFF. The CDR3 coding sequence is TGTGCCACCAGTGATTTGGAGTCGACGGCCTCCTACAATGAGCAGTTCTTC.

This clonotype was recorded many times. V and J are TRBV7-9 and TRBJ2-2, with 7 positions matching TRBD2. Germline lookup yields CDR1 SEHNR and CDR2 FQNEAQ (reference sequence). V was pared by 5 bases and J by 4 bases, with 7 bases of the junction left unmatched. The CDR3 consists of 15 residues. Here the CDR3 reads CASSLWTSSTGELFF. The CDR3 region has the DNA TGTGCCAGCAGCCTTTGGACTAGTAGCACCGGGGAGCTGTTTTTT.

The chain's CDR3 is CASRKPTGELFF. In nucleotides, the CDR3 is TGTGCCAGCAGAAAACCGACCGGGGAGCTGTTTTTT. The chain is built from TRBV6-5 and TRBJ2-2, with no clear D. CDR1 and CDR2 from the germline V gene are MNHEY and SVGAGI. This CDR3 has 12 amino acids. Trimming removed 6 bases from V and 5 bases from J, with 7 bases in between.

This clonotype was picked up many times. This rearrangement joins TRBV10-3 to TRBJ2-7; a weak D match, TRBD1 (5 bases). The germline CDR1 and CDR2 sequences are ENHRY and SYGVKD. V gave up 0 bases and J gave up 5 bases, with 11 bases separating them. The CDR3 is 14 amino acids. The DNA for the CDR3 is TGTGCCATCAGTGAGTCTAACCAGGGTCACGAGCAGTACTTC. Translation gives CAISESNQGHEQYF.

The table lists this clonotype with many counts. In DNA, the CDR3 is TGTGCCAGCATCTGGACGGGGAACACTGAAGCTTTCTTT. Protein: CASIWTGNTEAFF. J is TRBJ1-1 and V is TRBV12-3 or TRBV12-4; D is unresolved. The CDR3 contains 13 residues. V lost 7 bases, J lost 1 base, and 10 bases lay in between.

This clonotype was recorded a few times. The gene calls are TRBV6-5 and TRBJ1-1; D possibly corresponds to TRBD1 (5 bases). Germline CDR1 and CDR2: MNHEY and SVGAGI. The CDR3 consists of 13 residues. The V end lost 6 bases, the J end lost 4 bases, and 12 bases lay between the germline ends. CDR3 in amino acids: CASRDTGGTEAFF. CDR3 coding DNA: TGTGCCAGCAGGGACACAGGAGGCACTGAAGCTTTCTTT.

The V call is TRBV24-1, the J call TRBJ2-5; no definite D call. Germline CDR1 and CDR2: KGHDR and SFDVKD. V lost 3 bases and J lost 3, with 13 bases in between. The CDR3 totals 15 residues. The CDR3 bases are TGTGCCACCAGTGATGCTGGGCGCGCCGAAGAGACCCAGTACTTC. Amino acid sequence: CATSDAGRAEETQYF.

This clonotype was counted only a few times. The rearrangement links TRBV28 to TRBJ1-1; D is undetermined. Trimming shortened V by 3 bases and J by 5 bases, and 7 bases separated the two germline ends. The germline V gene has CDR1 MDHEN and CDR2 SYDVKM. The CDR3 has 12 residues. CDR3 protein: CASSFLETEAFF. In DNA, the CDR3 is TGTGCCAGCAGTTTCTTGGAGACTGAAGCTTTCTTT. Full variable domain (rest looked up from reference TRBV28 and TRBJ1-1): DVKVTQSSRYLVKRTGEKVFLECVQDMDHENMFWYRQDPGLGLRLIYFSYDVKMKEKGDIPEGYSVSREKKERFSLILESASTNQTSMYLCASSFLETEAFFGQGTRLTVV.

This clonotype was recorded at least ten times. The chain employs TRBV7-2 and TRBJ2-7, with TRBD2 identical over 8 bases. This CDR3 region has 15 residues. Germline V gene sequence: CDR1 SGHTA, CDR2 FQGNSA. J gave up 2 bases and V 1 base, and 4 bases lay outside the gene matches. The CDR3 DNA reads as TGTGCCAGCAGCTTAGGTACGGGGGGGGCCTACGAGCAGTACTTC. Its protein product is CASSLGTGGAYEQYF.

This clonotype was counted ten times or more. The rearrangement joins TRBV7-2 to TRBJ2-5; weak D call: TRBD1 (5 bases). The germline V gene encodes CDR1 SGHTA and CDR2 FQGNSA. The CDR3 totals 13 residues. V was shortened by 6 bases and J by 2 bases, with 10 bases between the two germline ends. The CDR3: CASSFQGQETQYF. DNA of the CDR3: TGTGCCAGCAGTTTCCAGGGACAAGAGACCCAGTACTTC.

This clonotype was recorded many times. The chain couples TRBV11-2 to TRBJ1-5; D is ambiguous. CDR3 length: 13 residues. The V and J ends lost 5 bases and 5 bases respectively, with 10 bases between them. Germline CDR1 and CDR2: SGHAT and FQNNGV. This CDR3 is CASSQAGDQPQHF. CDR3 in DNA: TGTGCCAGCAGCCAAGCCGGGGATCAGCCCCAGCATTTT.

The sample holds one count of this clonotype. The V gene is TRBV3-1, the J gene TRBJ1-2; D not resolved. The CDR3 has 12 residues. Between the trimmed V and J ends, which lost 1 base and 8 bases, there was a span of 8 bases. Germline V gene data show CDR1 as LGHDT and CDR2 as YNNKEL (reference sequence). The CDR3 protein is CASSQALDGYTF. The CDR3 region has the DNA TGTGCCAGCAGCCAAGCGTTGGACGGCTACACCTTC.

This clonotype appeared many times. The J gene is TRBJ1-2, the V gene TRBV7-9, with TRBD1 matching over 8 bases. V lost 1 base to trimming and J lost 2 bases; unmatched junction nucleotides: 3. Germline V gene data show CDR1 as SEHNR and CDR2 as FQNEAQ (reference sequence). This CDR3 is built from 15 residues. The CDR3 DNA is TGTGCCAGCAGCTTAGGGAGACAGGGGAACTATGGCTACACCTTC. It codes for CASSLGRQGNYGYTF.

This clonotype was counted a few times. The rearrangement links TRBV29-1 to TRBJ2-6; D remains ambiguous. CDR3 length equals 15 residues. Germline CDR1 SQVTM, CDR2 ANQGSEA. Trimming removed 5 bases from V and 0 bases from J, with 11 bases in between. The CDR3 DNA is TGCAGCGTTAATCCGAGCGCCTCTGGGGCCAACGTCCTGACTTTC. Translation: CSVNPSASGANVLTF.

The table lists this clonotype with many counts. The chain is built from TRBV5-1 and TRBJ2-1; 15 bases are a match to TRBD2. Germline loops: CDR1 SGHRS, CDR2 YFSETQ. The CDR3 has 19 amino acids. J lost 3 bases, V lost 0 bases, and 7 bases had no gene match. CDR3 in amino acids: CASSLVGTSGRPFYNEQFF. Here the CDR3 DNA reads TGCGCCAGCAGCTTGGTAGGGACTAGCGGGAGGCCGTTCTACAATGAGCAGTTCTTC.

The V call is TRBV30, the J call TRBJ1-1; D is uncertain. Deletions cut 0 bases from V and 6 bases from J, with 5 bases between. The CDR3 sequence is 11 residues long. The germline V gene encodes CDR1 GTSNPN and CDR2 SVGIG (reference sequence). The CDR3 protein is CAWSVRSEAFF. The CDR3 DNA is TGTGCCTGGAGTGTACGCTCTGAAGCTTTCTTT.